One and the same sample provided the 32 T cell receptor beta chains below, sequenced in a study of blood T cell repertoires in COVID-19. TCRdb keeps only in-frame clones here, not all; method: immunoSEQ multiplex PCR. The sample carries about 440,000 clones, more than 70% recorded once. Sequencing used peripheral blood. These receptors all stem from a woman aged 45-60 years with COVID-19, enrolled during active disease.

This rearrangement joins TRBV30 to TRBJ1-6; D is unresolved. This CDR3 is 14 amino acids long. The V gene lost 0 bases and the J gene lost 10 bases, with 13 bases spanning the gap. Germline assignment: CDR1 GTSNPN and CDR2 SVGIG (reference sequence). CDR3 loop: CAWSVSAGGSPLHF. As DNA, the CDR3 is TGTGCCTGGAGTGTATCCGCCGGAGGCTCACCCCTCCACTTT. Variable domain in full (rest from reference TRBV30 and TRBJ1-6): SQTIHQWPATLVQPVGSPLSLECTVEGTSNPNLYWYRQAAGRGLQLLFYSVGIGQISSEVPQNLSASRPQDRQFILSSKKLLLSDSGFYLCAWSVSAGGSPLHFGNGTRLTVT.

The chain employs TRBV5-1 and TRBJ2-3; TRBD2 agrees at 11 bases. The CDR3 is 16 residues long. The ends lost 1 base at V and 3 bases at J; junction bases unmatched: 4. Germline CDR1 and CDR2: SGHRS and YFSETQ. Here the CDR3 DNA reads TGCGCCAGCAGCTTGTCGACTAGCGGGAAGACAGATACGCAGTATTTT. Translating gives CASSLSTSGKTDTQYF.

This clone was seen just once. V usage is TRBV29-1 and J usage is TRBJ2-3, with 14 nucleotides matching TRBD2. The CDR3 totals 15 residues. The germline CDR1 and CDR2 sequences are SQVTM and ANQGSEA. The CDR3 DNA sequence: TGCCCCGGACTAGCGGGGGGTCTACGCACAGATACGCAGTATTTT. As protein: CPGLAGGLRTDTQYF.

This chain links TRBV3-1 (or the pseudogene TRBV3-2) with TRBJ1-1; possibly TRBD1 for D (5 bases). The germline V and J ends were trimmed by 4 bases and 3 bases, with 15 bases remaining between them. Per germline, CDR1 LGHDT and CDR2 YNNKEL (reference sequence). The CDR3 has 15 amino acids. The CDR3 reads CASSPRQTLHTEAFF. For the CDR3, the DNA is TGTGCCAGCAGCCCTAGACAGACGCTTCACACTGAAGCTTTCTTT.

V and J are TRBV6-5 and TRBJ2-7; D perhaps matches TRBD1 (5 bases). Germline V gene data show CDR1 as MNHEY and CDR2 as SVGAGI. V lost 6 bases to trimming and J lost 3 bases, with 9 bases between them. CDR3 length equals 12 residues. The CDR3 sequence: CASRETVYEQYF. The CDR3 coding sequence is TGTGCCAGCAGGGAGACAGTCTACGAGCAGTACTTC.

This sequence joins TRBV7-9 and TRBJ2-6; TRBD2 matches at 11 bases. The V gene end was trimmed by 0 bases and the J gene end by 2 bases; junction bases not matched to a gene: 3. From germline, CDR1 is SEHNR and CDR2 FQNEAQ (reference sequence). The CDR3 consists of 18 residues. The CDR3 reads CASSLASSGGAGANVLTF. The CDR3 coding sequence is TGTGCCAGCAGCTTAGCGAGTAGCGGGGGGGCTGGGGCCAACGTCCTGACTTTC.

The sample holds one count of this clone. The rearrangement links TRBV5-4 to TRBJ2-3; the D is unclear. The CDR3 runs 13 residues. Germline lookup yields CDR1 SGHNT and CDR2 YYREEE (reference sequence). The V end was cut by 4 bases, the J end by 0 bases, with 6 bases between. CDR3 protein: CASSVRSTDTQYF. In DNA form, the CDR3 reads TGTGCCAGCAGCGTTCGGAGCACAGATACGCAGTATTTT.

The gene calls are TRBV28 and TRBJ1-4; D is ambiguous. The CDR3 length is 15 residues. The V and J ends lost 5 bases and 2 bases respectively, with 12 bases between them. Germline V gene data show CDR1 as MDHEN and CDR2 as SYDVKM. The CDR3 DNA sequence: TGTGCCAGCAGTGGTCCAACTTTGACTAATGAAAAACTGTTTTTT. Amino acid sequence: CASSGPTLTNEKLFF.

CDR3: CSAHGGTEAFF. The CDR3 nucleotides read TGCAGTGCTCACGGGGGGACTGAAGCTTTCTTT. The chain carries TRBV20-1 and TRBJ1-1; tentative D call: TRBD1 (5 bases). Germline-derived CDR1 and CDR2 are DFQATT and SNEGSKA (reference sequence). This CDR3 comprises 11 residues. Trimming pared 5 bases from V and 5 bases from J, leaving 9 bases between.

The J gene is TRBJ2-7, the V gene TRBV30; 9 nucleotides agree with TRBD2. The length of the CDR3 is 15 residues. The germline V gene encodes CDR1 GTSNPN and CDR2 SVGIG (reference sequence). V was pared by 0 bases and J by 6 bases, with 9 bases of the junction left unmatched. CDR3 DNA sequence: TGTGCCTGGAGTGTGGGCGGGGGGGCTCTCGGCGAGCAGTACTTC. Amino acids: CAWSVGGGALGEQYF.

This chain uses TRBV28 with TRBJ2-5; tentative D call: TRBD2 (8 bases). Germline assignment: CDR1 MDHEN and CDR2 SYDVKM. V dropped 8 bases and J dropped 2 bases, with 15 bases sitting between them. The CDR3 has 14 amino acids. The CDR3 region has the DNA TGTGCCAGCCTGGCGGGGGGACAGCAAGAGACCCAGTACTTC. This gives the protein CASLAGGQQETQYF.

The CDR3 sequence: CASRGLAGIAGELFF. The CDR3 coding sequence is TGTGCCAGTAGGGGACTAGCGGGGATCGCCGGGGAGCTGTTTTTT. V usage is TRBV19 and J usage is TRBJ2-2; 13 bases map to TRBD2. The trim removed 6 bases at V and 6 bases at J, leaving 4 bases unmatched. The germline V gene encodes CDR1 LNHDA and CDR2 SQIVND (reference sequence). CDR3 length: 15 amino acids.

The V and J genes are TRBV7-7 and TRBJ2-2; no firm D call. Trimming left V 4 bases short and J 6 bases short, with 12 bases between. Germline V CDR1 and CDR2: SSHAT, FNYEAQ (reference sequence). This CDR3 is built from 14 residues. CDR3: CASSSRLGPGELFF. In DNA, the CDR3 is TGTGCCAGCAGCTCCCGATTGGGCCCCGGGGAGCTGTTTTTT.

The chain carries TRBV29-1 and TRBJ1-2; perhaps TRBD1 as D (5 bases). CDR3 length: 13 amino acids. Trimming left V 6 bases short and J 4 bases short, with 15 bases between. Per the germline V gene, CDR1 is SQVTM and CDR2 is ANQGSEA. The DNA of the CDR3 is TGCAGCGTGGGTGGGAGGGGTAGCTATGGCTACACCTTC. This sequence encodes CSVGGRGSYGYTF.

This clone was detected a few times. The chain combines TRBV4-1 with TRBJ1-5; 7 nucleotides agree with TRBD1. Germline V gene data show CDR1 as MGHRA and CDR2 as YSYEKL. This CDR3 is 15 amino acids long. The J segment lost 5 bases and the V segment lost 0 bases, leaving 4 bases of the junction unmatched. CDR3 loop: CASSQDEQGYQPQHF. The DNA for the CDR3 is TGCGCCAGCAGCCAAGACGAACAGGGGTATCAGCCCCAGCATTTT.

The rearrangement links TRBV18 to TRBJ2-1; D unresolved. Trimming removed 3 bases at V and 2 bases at J, with 8 bases between. CDR3 length: 14 amino acids. The germline CDR1 and CDR2 sequences are KGHSH and LQKENI. The CDR3 DNA sequence: TGTGCCAGCTCACCTACTGGGCCCTACAATGAGCAGTTCTTC. It codes for CASSPTGPYNEQFF.

J is TRBJ2-1 and V is TRBV24-1; D may be TRBD2 (7 bases). Germline V gene data show CDR1 as KGHDR and CDR2 as SFDVKD. Trimming took 10 bases from V and 8 from J, leaving 20 bases between them. This CDR3 region has 14 residues. The CDR3: CATRGGRSLDEQFF. CDR3 nucleotides: TGTGCCACGAGGGGGGGGCGAAGCTTAGATGAGCAGTTCTTC.

The V call is TRBV2, the J call TRBJ2-1; D call uncertain. Germline assignment: CDR1 SNHLY and CDR2 FYNNEI. CDR3 length: 10 amino acids. V lost 8 bases and J lost 7, with 6 bases in between. CDR3 DNA: TGTGCCAGCGTCGGGAATGAGCAGTTCTTC. Protein: CASVGNEQFF.

This chain uses TRBV5-4 with TRBJ2-1; D might be TRBD2 (6 bases). The CDR3 is 16 residues long. The germline V gene has CDR1 SGHNT and CDR2 YYREEE (reference sequence). Trimming left V 4 bases short and J 7 bases short, with 21 bases between. The CDR3: CASSLSGASSFNEQFF. The CDR3 region has the DNA TGTGCCAGCAGCCTTAGCGGCGCTAGTTCGTTTAATGAGCAGTTCTTC.

The rearrangement joins TRBV15 to TRBJ1-2; D may be TRBD1 (5 bases). The CDR3 is made up of 14 amino acids. Germline V lookup: CDR1 LNHNV, CDR2 YYDKDF (reference sequence). Trimming shortened V by 5 bases and J by 4 bases, and 14 bases separated the two germline ends. The chain's CDR3 is CATSPTGAAYGYTF. CDR3 sequence (DNA): TGTGCCACCAGCCCAACAGGAGCCGCCTATGGCTACACCTTC.

The genes are TRBV5-4 and TRBJ2-7; D may be TRBD2 (5 bases). V was shortened by 3 bases and J by 6 bases, with 10 bases between the two germline ends. The CDR3 consists of 12 residues. Germline assignment: CDR1 SGHNT and CDR2 YYREEE (reference sequence). This CDR3 is CASSSTRLEQYF. For the CDR3, the DNA is TGTGCCAGCAGCTCAACTAGACTCGAGCAGTACTTC.

V gene TRBV4-1 combines with J gene TRBJ2-6, with TRBD2 identical over 7 bases. J gave up 4 bases and V 6 bases, and 6 bases lay outside the gene matches. Germline loops: CDR1 MGHRA, CDR2 YSYEKL. The CDR3 runs 15 residues. In DNA, the CDR3 is TGCGCCAGCAGACCCAGGGAGGGAGGGGCCAACGTCCTGACTTTC. Translated, it gives CASRPREGGANVLTF.

This clone appeared a single time. This chain uses TRBV18 with TRBJ1-4; TRBD1 might be the D (5 bases). Germline V gene sequence: CDR1 KGHSH, CDR2 LQKENI. The germline V and J ends were trimmed by 2 bases and 5 bases, with 12 bases remaining between them. The CDR3 extends over 15 amino acids. In nucleotides, the CDR3 is TGTGCCAGCTCACCAAGTGGGGCCCTAAATGAAAAACTGTTTTTT. It codes for CASSPSGALNEKLFF.

As for this clone: Other DNA sequences in the sample encode the same CDR3. The chain recombines TRBV5-1 with TRBJ2-7; D possibly corresponds to TRBD2 (6 bases). V shed 0 bases and J shed 0 bases, with 7 bases lying between them. The CDR3 runs 14 residues. Germline V CDR1 and CDR2: SGHRS, YFSETQ. The CDR3 DNA sequence: TGCGCCAGCAGCTTGGGGGGACTCTCCTACGAGCAGTACTTC. It is translated as CASSLGGLSYEQYF.

V is TRBV5-4 and J is TRBJ2-1; TRBD1 agrees at 7 bases. This CDR3 comprises 14 residues. Germline loops: CDR1 SGHNT, CDR2 YYREEE (reference sequence). With V trimmed by 0 bases and J by 4 bases, 1 base remained unmatched. CDR3 sequence (DNA): TGTGCCAGCAGCTTGGGGACAGGTTACAATGAGCAGTTCTTC. Residues: CASSLGTGYNEQFF. Together with reference TRBV5-4 and TRBJ2-1, the CDR3 gives the full variable domain: ETGVTQSPTHLIKTRGQQVTLRCSSQSGHNTVSWYQQALGQGPQFIFQYYREEENGRGNFPPRFSGLQFPNYSSELNVNALELDDSALYLCASSLGTGYNEQFFGPGTRLTVL.

V usage is TRBV27 and J usage is TRBJ1-6, with D hard to call. The CDR3 spans 15 residues. Per the germline V gene, CDR1 is MNHEY and CDR2 is SMNVEV (reference sequence). V lost 6 bases, J lost 3 bases, and 12 bases lay in between. In nucleotides, the CDR3 is TGTGCCAGCAGGCCGGAGCGGTTCTATAATTCACCCCTCCACTTT. Translating gives CASRPERFYNSPLHF.

The rearrangement uses TRBV4-1 and TRBJ1-1; D remains unclear. The V gene's germline CDR1 is MGHRA and CDR2 YSYEKL. The V and J ends lost 1 base and 2 bases respectively, with 8 bases between them. This CDR3 region has 14 residues. The CDR3 region is CASSQARPNTEAFF. CDR3 coding DNA: TGCGCCAGCAGCCAAGCCAGGCCTAACACTGAAGCTTTCTTT.

The V gene is TRBV5-1, the J gene TRBJ1-2, with D tentatively TRBD1 (5 bases). V lost 2 bases to trimming and J lost 4 bases, with 12 bases between them. The CDR3 is 14 amino acids. The germline V gene has CDR1 SGHRS and CDR2 YFSETQ. The CDR3 loop is CASSFGQGFYGYTF. In DNA form, the CDR3 reads TGCGCCAGCAGCTTTGGGCAGGGCTTCTATGGCTACACCTTC.

The rearrangement uses TRBV10-3 and TRBJ1-4; 9 bases line up with TRBD1. Germline values: CDR1 ENHRY, CDR2 SYGVKD. The V gene end was trimmed by 4 bases and the J gene end by 7 bases; junction bases not matched to a gene: 7. CDR3 size: 15 residues. DNA for the CDR3: TGTGCCATCAGTGCCCGGGACAGGGAGGGTGAAAAACTGTTTTTT. Encoded protein: CAISARDREGEKLFF.

This chain connects TRBV11-2 to TRBJ2-1, with D perhaps TRBD2 (6 bases). Germline assignment: CDR1 SGHAT and CDR2 FQNNGV. Trimming took off 0 bases at V and 14 bases at J, with 14 bases between the two ends. CDR3 length: 13 residues. Here the CDR3 reads CASSLDRAGSEFF. CDR3 nucleotides: TGTGCCAGCAGCTTAGATCGGGCGGGGTCAGAGTTCTTC. Complete variable domain (other parts from reference TRBV11-2 and TRBJ2-1): EAGVAQSPRYKIIEKRQSVAFWCNPISGHATLYWYQQILGQGPKLLIQFQNNGVVDDSQLPKDRFSAERLKGVDSTLKIQPAKLEDSAVYLCASSLDRAGSEFFGPGTRLTVL.

This chain connects TRBV5-5 to TRBJ1-2; no definite D call. The CDR3 length is 13 residues. Germline values: CDR1 SGHKS, CDR2 YYEKEE (reference sequence). Trimming took 2 bases from V and 3 from J, leaving 8 bases between them. The chain's CDR3 is CASSFLPDYGYTF. The CDR3 DNA sequence: TGTGCCAGCAGCTTTCTCCCAGACTATGGCTACACCTTC.

V is TRBV6-5 and J is TRBJ1-3, with 9 nucleotides matching TRBD1. Germline loops: CDR1 MNHEY, CDR2 SVGAGI. The CDR3 has 14 amino acids. With 7 bases clipped from V and 5 bases from J, the junction kept 6 bases outside the gene matches. The CDR3 region is CASTVDRGRNTIYF. The CDR3 nucleotides read TGTGCCAGCACCGTGGACAGGGGAAGAAACACCATATATTTT.